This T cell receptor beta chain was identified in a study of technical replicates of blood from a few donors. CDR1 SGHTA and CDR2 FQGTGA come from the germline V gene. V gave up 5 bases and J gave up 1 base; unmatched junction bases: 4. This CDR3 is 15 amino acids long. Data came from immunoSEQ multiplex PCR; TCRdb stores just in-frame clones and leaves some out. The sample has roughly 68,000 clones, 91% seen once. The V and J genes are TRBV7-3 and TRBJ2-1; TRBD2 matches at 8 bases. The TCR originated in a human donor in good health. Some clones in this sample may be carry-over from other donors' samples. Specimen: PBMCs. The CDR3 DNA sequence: TGTGCCAGCAGCCGGACGGGGGGGTCCTACAATGAGCAGTTCTTC. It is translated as CASSRTGGSYNEQFF.